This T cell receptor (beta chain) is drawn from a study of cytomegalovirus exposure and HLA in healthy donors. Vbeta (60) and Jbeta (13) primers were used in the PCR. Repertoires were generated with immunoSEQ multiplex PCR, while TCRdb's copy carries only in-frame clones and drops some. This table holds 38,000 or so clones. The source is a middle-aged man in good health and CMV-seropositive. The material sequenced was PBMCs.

The DNA for the CDR3 is TGTGCCAGTAGTATAGGAACTAGCGGGAGGGTGAATGAGCAGTTCTTC. Protein product: CASSIGTSGRVNEQFF. This chain joins TRBV19 and TRBJ2-1; 13 nucleotides align to TRBD2. CDR3 length: 16 residues. CDR1 is LNHDA and CDR2 is SQIVND in the germline V gene (reference sequence). Trimming removed 1 base from V and 7 bases from J; junction bases left unmatched: 4.